One and the same sample provided the 23 T cell receptor beta chains below, sequenced in a study of shared clonotypes between healthy human individuals. The protocol was immunoSEQ multiplex PCR, while the TCRdb copy is restricted to in-frame clones and leaves out a portion. The sample yields 1.6 million or so clones, approximately 97% seen once. Sequencing was carried out using naive CD4+ T cells sorted from blood. Subset described: CD45RA+ positively selected. These receptors came from a man aged 25-40 years in good health.

The chain employs TRBV9 and TRBJ2-7; 10 bases match TRBD1. V shed 4 bases, J shed 5 bases, and the junction held 9 bases outside the gene matches. The CDR3 totals 15 residues. CDR1 SGDLS and CDR2 YYNGEE come from the germline V gene. CDR3 residues: CASSPRDRGFDEQYF. In DNA form, the CDR3 reads TGTGCCAGCAGCCCCCGGGACAGGGGATTCGACGAGCAGTACTTC. Drawing the rest from reference TRBV9 and TRBJ2-7, the complete variable domain is DSGVTQTPKHLITATGQRVTLRCSPRSGDLSVYWYQQSLDQGLQFLIQYYNGEERAKGNILERFSAQQFPDLHSELNLSSLELGDSALYFCASSPRDRGFDEQYFGPGTRLTVT.

The V gene is TRBV15, the J gene TRBJ1-2; D remains unclear. Trimming shortened V by 2 bases and J by 6 bases, and 13 bases separated the two germline ends. CDR1 LNHNV and CDR2 YYDKDF come from the germline V gene (reference sequence). This CDR3 spans 14 amino acids. In DNA, the CDR3 is TGTGCCACCAGCAGACTGTTGAGCGGGGATGGCTACACCTTC. It specifies CATSRLLSGDGYTF.

The genes are TRBV6-1 and TRBJ2-2; D uncertain. Trimming shortened V by 7 bases and J by 3 bases, and 3 bases separated the two germline ends. CDR1 is MNHNS, CDR2 SASEGT, per germline. The CDR3 has 11 residues. CDR3 sequence (DNA): TGTGCCAGCAAGTACACCGGGGAGCTGTTTTTT. This codes for CASKYTGELFF.

The chain combines TRBV25-1 with TRBJ2-1, with D uncertain. V shed 0 bases and J shed 6 bases, with 9 bases lying between them. Germline assignment: CDR1 MGHDK and CDR2 SYGVNS. The CDR3 spans 14 residues. The CDR3 DNA reads as TGTGCCAGCAGTGAATATAAGATCTCCAATGAGCAGTTCTTC. Amino acid sequence: CASSEYKISNEQFF.

The genes are TRBV29-1 and TRBJ1-2; 9 bases are a match to TRBD1. Per the germline V gene, CDR1 is SQVTM and CDR2 is ANQGSEA. CDR3 length equals 14 residues. The V segment lost 3 bases and the J segment 0 bases; nucleotides outside the gene matches: 2. The CDR3 loop reads CSVEWTGANYGYTF. The CDR3 nucleotides are TGCAGCGTTGAGTGGACAGGGGCTAACTATGGCTACACCTTC.

The V and J genes are TRBV5-1 and TRBJ2-5; the D gene is possibly TRBD1 (5 bases). The CDR3 sequence is 15 residues long. Looked up from germline, CDR1 is SGHRS and CDR2 is YFSETQ. Trimming left V 4 bases short and J 5 bases short, with 18 bases between. In DNA form, the CDR3 reads TGCGCCAGCAGCCTAGAACAGGCCCCCACGGAGACCCAGTACTTC. Residues: CASSLEQAPTETQYF.

The genes are TRBV5-1 and TRBJ2-7, with 12 bases aligning to TRBD1. Germline CDR1 reads SGHRS; CDR2 reads YFSETQ. Trimming removed 1 base from V and 4 bases from J; junction bases left unmatched: 18. The CDR3 length is 20 residues. The CDR3 DNA is TGCGCCAGCAGCTTGCCCTCCGGGACAGGGGGCGCCGCTGCAAGGTACGAGCAGTACTTC. Translating it yields CASSLPSGTGGAAARYEQYF.

The genes are TRBV5-8 and TRBJ2-5; TRBD1 matches 9 bases. The CDR3 runs 17 residues. The germline CDR1 and CDR2 sequences are SGHTS and YDEGEE. V lost 7 bases to trimming and J lost 2 bases; unmatched junction nucleotides: 15. The CDR3 DNA follows: TGTGCCAGCGCTGGGGGAATTGGGACAGGGAGGCAAGAGACCCAGTACTTC. This encodes CASAGGIGTGRQETQYF.

This chain links TRBV18 with TRBJ1-5; D may be TRBD1 (5 bases). The CDR3 is made up of 15 amino acids. The germline V gene encodes CDR1 KGHSH and CDR2 LQKENI. Trimming removed 3 bases from V and 6 bases from J, with 15 bases in between. CDR3 bases: TGTGCCAGCTCACCGGTGTCCGGGGGACTTCAGCCCCAGCATTTT. Its protein product is CASSPVSGGLQPQHF.

This clone was seen only once. The V and J genes are TRBV7-2 and TRBJ2-7; D gene unclear. This CDR3 is built from 15 residues. Germline V lookup: CDR1 SGHTA, CDR2 FQGNSA. The ends were cut back, 1 base at V and 3 bases at J, with 13 bases in the middle. For the CDR3, the DNA is TGTGCCAGCAGCTTAGATTTCAGGAGCGACTACGAGCAGTACTTC. Amino acid sequence: CASSLDFRSDYEQYF.

Only one count was recorded for this clone. The chain carries TRBV10-3 and TRBJ2-7; possibly TRBD1 for D (7 bases). This CDR3 region has 13 residues. Per germline, CDR1 ENHRY and CDR2 SYGVKD. V lost 8 bases and J 3 bases, leaving 14 bases between the germline ends. This CDR3 reads CAIGGTANYEQYF. In DNA form, the CDR3 reads TGTGCCATCGGGGGGACAGCTAACTACGAGCAGTACTTC.

V is TRBV5-4 and J is TRBJ2-4, with D possibly matching TRBD2 (6 bases). Trimming took 0 bases from V and 3 from J, leaving 16 bases between them. CDR3 length: 17 amino acids. Looked up from germline, CDR1 is SGHNT and CDR2 is YYREEE (reference sequence). CDR3: CASSLDGLQVGKNIQYF. In DNA form, the CDR3 reads TGTGCCAGCAGCTTGGATGGACTACAGGTTGGCAAAAACATTCAGTACTTC.

The rearrangement joins TRBV5-1 to TRBJ2-2; TRBD1 matches at 11 bases. Germline values: CDR1 SGHRS, CDR2 YFSETQ. The V gene end was trimmed by 0 bases and the J gene end by 6 bases; junction bases not matched to a gene: 13. This CDR3 has 19 amino acids. CDR3 region: CASSLVGQGAYPGAGELFF. CDR3 nucleotide sequence: TGCGCCAGCAGCTTGGTAGGACAGGGGGCCTACCCCGGGGCCGGGGAGCTGTTTTTT.

The chain recombines TRBV27 with TRBJ1-3; no firm D call. The germline V gene encodes CDR1 MNHEY and CDR2 SMNVEV (reference sequence). The CDR3 runs 13 residues. Trimming pared 3 bases from V and 5 bases from J, leaving 8 bases between. CDR3 sequence: CASSLDRRNTIYF. DNA for the CDR3: TGTGCCAGCAGTTTGGACCGCAGAAACACCATATATTTT.

This sequence joins TRBV18 and TRBJ1-4; D may be TRBD1 (5 bases). Germline CDR1 and CDR2: KGHSH and LQKENI. The CDR3 contains 14 residues. Trimming left V 3 bases short and J 6 bases short, with 11 bases between. DNA of the CDR3: TGTGCCAGCTCACCCCCAGGGCTCCATGAAAAACTGTTTTTT. Amino acid sequence: CASSPPGLHEKLFF.

V usage is TRBV6-1 and J usage is TRBJ1-4; the D gene is possibly TRBD1 (5 bases). CDR1 is MNHNS and CDR2 is SASEGT in the germline V gene. V was shortened by 8 bases and J by 5 bases, with 18 bases between the two germline ends. The CDR3 length is 15 residues. CDR3 nucleotides: TGTGCCAGCTACGAAAGGGCCGGGGGAAATGAAAAACTGTTTTTT. Translation: CASYERAGGNEKLFF.

The chain carries TRBV5-1 and TRBJ2-3; 7 bases are shared with TRBD2. Unmatched junction bases numbered 11, after V lost 4 bases and J lost 0 bases. The CDR3 has 17 residues. From germline, CDR1 is SGHRS and CDR2 YFSETQ. The CDR3 is CASSTLLASTSTDTQYF. The CDR3 DNA follows: TGCGCCAGCAGCACACTACTAGCGAGTACTAGCACAGATACGCAGTATTTT.

The rearrangement uses TRBV7-2 and TRBJ2-2; either TRBD1 or TRBD2 may supply D (5 bases each). The V and J ends lost 0 bases and 4 bases respectively, with 12 bases between them. The length of the CDR3 is 16 residues. In germline, CDR1 is SGHTA, CDR2 FQGNSA. The CDR3 DNA is TGTGCCAGCAGCTTAGCTGGGCCGGGGCCCACCGGGGAGCTGTTTTTT. Translating gives CASSLAGPGPTGELFF.

The J gene is TRBJ2-6, the V gene TRBV18; D may be TRBD1 (6 bases). The length of the CDR3 is 19 residues. V lost 2 bases to trimming and J lost 0 bases, with 17 bases between them. Germline-derived CDR1 and CDR2 are KGHSH and LQKENI. The DNA of the CDR3 is TGTGCCAGCTCACCAATTTTGACAGGACTTGGCTCTGGGGCCAACGTCCTGACTTTC. It specifies CASSPILTGLGSGANVLTF.

V gene TRBV11-3 combines with J gene TRBJ2-6; TRBD1 aligns across 9 bases. The CDR3 loop spans 17 amino acids. Trimming took 5 bases from V and 2 from J; bases not matched to a gene: 7. CDR1 SGHNT and CDR2 YENEEA come from the germline V gene. In DNA form, the CDR3 reads TGTGCCAGCAGCCCGGGACAGGGTAAGGCTGGGGCCAACGTCCTGACTTTC. This sequence encodes CASSPGQGKAGANVLTF.

Points on this clone: The same CDR3 arises from other DNA sequences in this sample as well. This rearrangement joins TRBV7-3 to TRBJ2-1; 7 nucleotides line up with TRBD2. J was trimmed by 0 bases and V by 1 base; bases with no gene match: 0. Germline V CDR1 and CDR2: SGHTA, FQGTGA. CDR3 length: 15 amino acids. CDR3: CASSLRGGSYNEQFF. In DNA, the CDR3 is TGTGCCAGCAGCTTAAGGGGGGGCTCCTACAATGAGCAGTTCTTC.

The chain combines TRBV7-2 with TRBJ2-1, with a tentative D call TRBD2 (6 bases). CDR1 and CDR2 from the germline V gene are SGHTA and FQGNSA. V lost 5 bases and J 9 bases, leaving 17 bases between the germline ends. This CDR3 contains 14 residues. The CDR3 DNA reads as TGTGCCAGCAGCCTGGGGACTGGGCACGGTGAGCAGTTCTTC. Translation gives CASSLGTGHGEQFF.

V and J are TRBV10-3 and TRBJ2-3, with TRBD2 matching over 10 bases. This CDR3 region has 16 residues. V shed 0 bases and J 4 bases; nucleotides not matched to a gene: 4. CDR1 and CDR2 (germline): ENHRY, SYGVKD. The CDR3 DNA is TGTGCCATCAGTGAGTCAGCGGGAGGGCCCTCAGATACGCAGTATTTT. Its translation: CAISESAGGPSDTQYF.